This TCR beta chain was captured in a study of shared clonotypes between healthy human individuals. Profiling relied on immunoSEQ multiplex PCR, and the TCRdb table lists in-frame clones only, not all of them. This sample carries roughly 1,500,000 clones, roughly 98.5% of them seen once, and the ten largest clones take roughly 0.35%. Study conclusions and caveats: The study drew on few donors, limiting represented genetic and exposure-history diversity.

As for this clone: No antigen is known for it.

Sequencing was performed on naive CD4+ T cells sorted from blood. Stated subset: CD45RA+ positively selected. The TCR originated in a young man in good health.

CDR3 sequence: CASSLGDRENEKLFF. In nucleotides, the CDR3 is TGCGCCAGCAGCTTGGGGGACAGGGAAAATGAAAAACTGTTTTTT. The gene calls are TRBV5-1 and TRBJ1-4; 9 bases are a match to TRBD1. In germline, CDR1 is SGHRS, CDR2 YFSETQ. The ends lost 0 bases at V and 5 bases at J; junction bases unmatched: 2. This CDR3 spans 15 amino acids.